These 6 T cell receptor beta chains were all obtained from the same sample, sequenced in a study of cytomegalovirus exposure and HLA in healthy donors. This PCR relied on a set of 60 Vbeta primers and 13 Jbeta primers. Only in-frame clones appear in the TCRdb table, and some are missing; sequencing was by immunoSEQ multiplex PCR. This sample has 150,000 to 200,000 clones, with about 72% found just once. Input material: PBMCs. The receptors were gathered from a male donor in good health and CMV-seronegative.

This clone was seen only once. The V gene is TRBV9, the J gene TRBJ1-4; 9 nucleotides line up with TRBD1. Trimming at V came to 2 bases and at J to 7 bases, leaving 12 bases not matched to a gene. The germline V gene has CDR1 SGDLS and CDR2 YYNGEE. CDR3 length equals 17 residues. In DNA, the CDR3 is TGTGCCAGCAGCGTCTCTCCGGGACAGGGCCGAGGTGAAAAACTGTTTTTT. Translated: CASSVSPGQGRGEKLFF.

This clone was picked up a small number of times. This chain connects TRBV5-1 to TRBJ2-7; no clear D. Germline lookup yields CDR1 SGHRS and CDR2 YFSETQ. This CDR3 is built from 15 residues. The V end lost 0 bases, the J end lost 0 bases, and 10 bases lay between the germline ends. The chain's CDR3 is CASSLGVSSSYEQYF. The DNA for the CDR3 is TGCGCCAGCAGCTTGGGGGTTAGCAGCTCCTACGAGCAGTACTTC.

V usage is TRBV6-5 and J usage is TRBJ2-7, with TRBD2 as a possible D gene (5 bases). This CDR3 is built from 14 residues. V was clipped by 2 bases and J by 2 bases, with 10 bases between them. Germline CDR1 MNHEY, CDR2 SVGAGI. The CDR3: CASSYKTSPYEQYF. CDR3 coding DNA: TGTGCCAGCAGTTACAAAACTAGTCCCTACGAGCAGTACTTC.

This chain connects TRBV30 to TRBJ1-2; D is ambiguous. V dropped 4 bases and J dropped 0 bases, with 15 bases sitting between them. CDR3 length: 15 amino acids. Germline V CDR1 and CDR2: GTSNPN, SVGIG (reference sequence). CDR3 loop: CAWIPRLAANYGYTF. In DNA, the CDR3 is TGTGCCTGGATTCCACGGTTAGCAGCTAACTATGGCTACACCTTC.

V usage is TRBV27 and J usage is TRBJ1-1; 7 bases agree with TRBD1. CDR3 length: 18 amino acids. Germline CDR1 and CDR2: MNHEY and SMNVEV (reference sequence). V shed 5 bases and J 1 base; nucleotides not matched to a gene: 16. The CDR3 is CASSPRQGSGWRNTEAFF. The CDR3 DNA is TGTGCCAGCAGTCCCCGACAGGGATCTGGGTGGAGGAACACTGAAGCTTTCTTT.

This clone was found a few times. This chain connects TRBV7-2 to TRBJ2-3, with D perhaps matching TRBD1 (5 bases). This CDR3 contains 13 residues. Trimming removed 4 bases at V and 6 bases at J, with 11 bases between. Germline V gives CDR1 SGHTA, CDR2 FQGNSA. CDR3 sequence reads: CASSSTTDDTQYF. Written as DNA, the CDR3 is TGTGCCAGCAGCTCGACGACAGATGATACGCAGTATTTT.